Presented here are 26 T cell receptor beta chains from one specimen sequenced in a study of graft-versus-host responses after intestinal transplantation. Sequencing used immunoSEQ multiplex PCR; TCRdb keeps in-frame clones, though not all of them. Here the sample spans roughly 56,000 clones, roughly 89% being singletons. The sample here was PBMCs, taken about 120 days after intestinal transplantation. Receptors were obtained from a human patient who received an intestinal transplant, so some T cells may come from the graft donor.

The chain combines TRBV9 with TRBJ2-2, with D perhaps TRBD2 (5 bases). This CDR3 region has 14 residues. The V end lost 9 bases, the J end lost 3 bases, and 15 bases lay between the germline ends. Germline V lookup: CDR1 SGDLS, CDR2 YYNGEE. CDR3 sequence: CATSGGPYTGELFF. The DNA for the CDR3 is TGTGCCACCTCCGGAGGACCGTACACCGGGGAGCTGTTTTTT.

This clone was picked up a small number of times. This rearrangement joins TRBV21-1 to TRBJ2-5; no DNA check was done on the table's D call, TRBD1. TRBV21-1 is described as a pseudogene. CDR3 length: 15 residues. CDR3 amino acids: CARKGQGALGETQYF. CDR3 DNA: TGTGCCAGGAAGGGACAGGGGGCGCTGGGGGAGACCCAGTACTTC.

The chain carries TRBV6-5 and TRBJ2-3; 10 bases line up with TRBD2. The germline CDR1 and CDR2 sequences are MNHEY and SVGAGI. This CDR3 contains 14 residues. The ends lost 2 bases at V and 5 bases at J; junction bases unmatched: 1. DNA for the CDR3: TGTGCCAGCAGTTACGCTAGCGGGAGAGATACGCAGTATTTT. Translating gives CASSYASGRDTQYF.

The chain carries TRBV7-9 and TRBJ2-2, with D tentatively TRBD2 (5 bases). CDR3 size: 12 residues. Deletions cut 5 bases from V and 8 bases from J, with 9 bases between. Per the germline V gene, CDR1 is SEHNR and CDR2 is FQNEAQ (reference sequence). CDR3 bases: TGTGCCAGCAGCCACCGGGGTGGGGAGCTGTTTTTT. It specifies CASSHRGGELFF.

The chain combines TRBV11-2 with TRBJ2-5, with TRBD1 as a possible D gene (5 bases). The CDR3 has 12 residues. With 5 bases removed from V and 9 bases from J, the gap between germline ends came to 13 bases. Per germline, CDR1 SGHAT and CDR2 FQNNGV. This chain's CDR3 is CASSTDPRAQYF. Here the CDR3 DNA reads TGTGCCAGCAGCACCGACCCCAGGGCCCAGTACTTC.

V and J are TRBV28 and TRBJ1-4; D is perhaps TRBD1 (6 bases). The CDR3 spans 15 residues. Germline CDR1 reads MDHEN; CDR2 reads SYDVKM. Trimming took off 5 bases at V and 0 bases at J, with 10 bases between the two ends. The CDR3 loop reads CASSPTGATNEKLFF. CDR3 DNA sequence: TGTGCCAGCAGTCCGACAGGAGCAACTAATGAAAAACTGTTTTTT. The full variable domain, with the rest looked up from reference TRBV28 and TRBJ1-4, is DVKVTQSSRYLVKRTGEKVFLECVQDMDHENMFWYRQDPGLGLRLIYFSYDVKMKEKGDIPEGYSVSREKKERFSLILESASTNQTSMYLCASSPTGATNEKLFFGSGTQLSVL.

The genes are TRBV4-1 and TRBJ2-3, with D maybe TRBD2 (5 bases). Trimming cost V 1 base and J 2 bases, with 10 bases left between them. The CDR3 loop spans 15 amino acids. Looked up from germline, CDR1 is MGHRA and CDR2 is YSYEKL. The CDR3 spells CASSQVERFTDTQYF. The CDR3 DNA follows: TGCGCCAGCAGCCAAGTTGAGCGGTTCACAGATACGCAGTATTTT.

The rearrangement joins TRBV5-1 to TRBJ2-7; D remains unclear. CDR3 length equals 12 residues. The V end was cut by 0 bases, the J end by 4 bases, with 5 bases between. Germline values: CDR1 SGHRS, CDR2 YFSETQ. CDR3 sequence reads: CASSLDIYEQYF. The CDR3 bases are TGCGCCAGCAGCTTGGACATATACGAGCAGTACTTC.

The chain joins TRBV7-6 to TRBJ2-7; the match to TRBD2 covers 7 bases. The V segment lost 0 bases and the J segment 4 bases; nucleotides outside the gene matches: 0. CDR3 length: 13 amino acids. Looked up from germline, CDR1 is SGHVS and CDR2 is FNYEAQ. For the CDR3, the DNA is TGTGCCAGCAGCTTAGCGGGAGGGTACGAGCAGTACTTC. Amino acids: CASSLAGGYEQYF.

This chain links TRBV28 with TRBJ1-3; D is ambiguous. The germline CDR1 and CDR2 sequences are MDHEN and SYDVKM. There are 14 residues in the CDR3. V was clipped by 7 bases and J by 8 bases, with 18 bases between them. For the CDR3, the DNA is TGTGCCAGCATCAACGCTCCCTACTCAGACACCATATATTTT. Translated: CASINAPYSDTIYF.

The CDR3 region is CASSLSREGEQYF. CDR3 in DNA: TGTGCCAGCAGCTTAAGTCGGGAGGGTGAGCAGTACTTC. V and J are TRBV11-3 and TRBJ2-7, with TRBD2 identical over 8 bases. This CDR3 is built from 13 residues. The germline V gene encodes CDR1 SGHNT and CDR2 YENEEA. Germline trimming cut 2 bases from V and 7 bases from J; bases unmatched to any gene: 4.

This clone was detected once. The chain combines TRBV18 with TRBJ2-7; possible D gene TRBD1, 6 bases. CDR3 length: 15 amino acids. Germline CDR1 and CDR2: KGHSH and LQKENI. Trimming took off 0 bases at V and 2 bases at J, with 11 bases between the two ends. The CDR3 reads CASSPPMTGAYEQYF. As DNA, the CDR3 is TGTGCCAGCTCACCACCGATGACAGGTGCCTACGAGCAGTACTTC.

This clone was found once. The chain is built from TRBV5-1 and TRBJ1-4; D is perhaps TRBD1 (6 bases). V dropped 0 bases and J dropped 3 bases, with 12 bases sitting between them. The V gene's germline CDR1 is SGHRS and CDR2 YFSETQ. The CDR3 length is 16 residues. Here the CDR3 reads CASSLGTVGANEKLFF. CDR3 nucleotides: TGCGCCAGCAGCTTGGGGACAGTTGGGGCTAATGAAAAACTGTTTTTT.

The chain joins TRBV19 to TRBJ2-5; D uncertain. The CDR3 has 14 residues. Germline CDR1 is LNHDA and CDR2 is SQIVND (reference sequence). Between the trimmed V and J ends, which lost 7 bases and 1 base, there was a span of 13 bases. CDR3 amino acids: CASKIRALQETQYF. The CDR3 nucleotides read TGTGCCAGTAAAATTCGGGCACTCCAAGAGACCCAGTACTTC.

The rearrangement joins TRBV2 to TRBJ2-7, with TRBD2 matching 13 bases. This CDR3 is built from 14 residues. V dropped 6 bases and J dropped 6; count of bases not matched to a gene: 5. Germline V gene data show CDR1 as SNHLY and CDR2 as FYNNEI. CDR3 amino acids: CASRSGTSGAEQYF. In DNA, the CDR3 is TGTGCCAGCAGATCCGGGACTAGCGGGGCCGAGCAGTACTTC.

The chain links TRBV18 to TRBJ2-1; D perhaps matches TRBD2 (5 bases). The germline V gene has CDR1 KGHSH and CDR2 LQKENI. The CDR3 contains 13 residues. V was cut by 3 bases and J by 8 bases, with 11 bases left in between. CDR3 sequence reads: CASSPPAGDEQFF. The CDR3 nucleotides are TGTGCCAGCTCACCCCCCGCGGGCGATGAGCAGTTCTTC. Supplemented by reference TRBV18 and TRBJ2-1, the full variable domain reads NAGVMQNPRHLVRRRGQEARLRCSPMKGHSHVYWYRQLPEEGLKFMVYLQKENIIDESGMPKERFSAEFPKEGPSILRIQQVVRGDSAAYFCASSPPAGDEQFFGPGTRLTVL.

V gene TRBV28 combines with J gene TRBJ2-7, with D perhaps being TRBD1 or TRBD2 (5 bases each). Trimming took 6 bases from V and 6 from J, leaving 15 bases between them. Germline CDR1 MDHEN, CDR2 SYDVKM. This CDR3 comprises 13 residues. Here the CDR3 reads CASSQPGRLEQYF. The DNA for the CDR3 is TGTGCCAGCAGCCAACCGGGACGCCTCGAGCAGTACTTC.

J is TRBJ2-7 and V is TRBV6-5; 10 bases are shared with TRBD2. Germline V lookup: CDR1 MNHEY, CDR2 SVGAGI. Unmatched junction bases numbered 7, after V lost 7 bases and J lost 7 bases. The CDR3 is 13 residues long. This chain's CDR3 is CASTASGSGEQYF. The CDR3 DNA sequence: TGTGCCAGCACGGCTAGCGGGAGTGGGGAGCAGTACTTC.

The V call is TRBV15, the J call TRBJ1-1; tentative D call: TRBD1 (5 bases). Between the trimmed V and J ends, which lost 6 bases and 6 bases, there was a span of 17 bases. The CDR3 runs 14 residues. Germline CDR1 is LNHNV and CDR2 is YYDKDF (reference sequence). The chain's CDR3 is CATSQTSRGAEAFF. The CDR3 DNA follows: TGTGCCACCAGTCAGACATCCCGAGGGGCTGAAGCTTTCTTT.

The chain joins TRBV28 to TRBJ2-3; D is perhaps TRBD2 (7 bases). CDR1 and CDR2 (germline): MDHEN, SYDVKM. Trimming pared 10 bases from V and 2 bases from J, leaving 28 bases between. This CDR3 has 18 amino acids. CDR3 sequence: CATTYRDIKGRDTDTQYF. CDR3 sequence (DNA): TGTGCCACCACCTACCGGGACATAAAAGGGAGGGACACAGATACGCAGTATTTT.

The rearrangement joins TRBV4-2 to TRBJ2-2; 8 bases line up with TRBD2. The CDR3 totals 17 residues. The germline V gene has CDR1 LGHNA and CDR2 YNFKEQ. J was trimmed by 7 bases and V by 4 bases; bases with no gene match: 14. CDR3 sequence: CASSRPPSGSGGGELFF. The CDR3 DNA reads as TGTGCCAGCAGCCGCCCCCCTAGCGGGTCGGGAGGCGGGGAGCTGTTTTTT.

The rearrangement links TRBV6-6 to TRBJ2-7, with a tentative D call TRBD2 (6 bases). Trimming shortened V by 0 bases and J by 6 bases, and 15 bases separated the two germline ends. Per germline, CDR1 MNHNY and CDR2 SVGAGI (reference sequence). This CDR3 comprises 15 residues. The CDR3 loop reads CASSYSIGGKGEQYF. The CDR3 nucleotides are TGTGCCAGCAGTTACTCGATCGGGGGAAAGGGCGAGCAGTACTTC.

This sequence joins TRBV4-2 and TRBJ2-3, with D unclear. The CDR3 contains 15 residues. The V end was cut by 0 bases, the J end by 8 bases, with 15 bases between. Germline V CDR1 and CDR2: LGHNA, YNFKEQ. The CDR3 region is CASSQERHGGITQYF. The DNA of the CDR3 is TGTGCCAGCAGCCAAGAGCGACATGGTGGAATTACGCAGTATTTT.

The J gene is TRBJ2-2, the V gene TRBV9; D is ambiguous. Germline-derived CDR1 and CDR2 are SGDLS and YYNGEE. Trimming stripped 0 bases from V and 7 bases from J, with 7 bases between. This CDR3 has 13 residues. In DNA, the CDR3 is TGTGCCAGCAGCGTAGTGGGTCGCGGGGAGCTGTTTTTT. As protein: CASSVVGRGELFF. Full variable domain (rest looked up from reference TRBV9 and TRBJ2-2): DSGVTQTPKHLITATGQRVTLRCSPRSGDLSVYWYQQSLDQGLQFLIQYYNGEERAKGNILERFSAQQFPDLHSELNLSSLELGDSALYFCASSVVGRGELFFGEGSRLTVL.

There are a few counts of this clone. V and J are TRBV6-5 and TRBJ1-5, with D possibly being TRBD1 (6 bases). The CDR3 totals 15 residues. V gave up 6 bases and J gave up 4 bases, with 16 bases separating them. CDR1 MNHEY and CDR2 SVGAGI come from the germline V gene. The CDR3 DNA sequence: TGTGCCAGCAGCCCCCTTCCAGGGGCTAATCAGCCCCAGCATTTT. It is translated as CASSPLPGANQPQHF.

The genes are TRBV7-9 and TRBJ2-1; 9 nucleotides match TRBD2. V lost 8 bases and J lost 0; bases outside the gene matches: 8. Germline CDR1 is SEHNR and CDR2 is FQNEAQ (reference sequence). The CDR3 has 16 residues. The CDR3 region has the DNA TGTGCCAGCCAAAGGATGACTAGCGGCTCCTACAATGAGCAGTTCTTC. This codes for CASQRMTSGSYNEQFF.